The 24 T cell receptor beta chains reported below all come from one sample, sequenced in a study of Graves' ophthalmopathy and Graves' hyperthyroidism. The study amplified TCR beta CDR3 regions using RNA transcripts. In the first round, RT-PCR was carried out with HTBI primers, and a multiplex PCR formed the second round. TCRdb used MiXCR to reprocess the multiplex PCR reads, holding one entry per CDR3 protein. The sample yields over a million distinct CDR3 sequences, about 40% seen once. The sequenced material came from peripheral blood or thyroid tissue (not recorded which). Receptor source: an adult man with Graves' hyperthyroidism.

DNA of the CDR3: TGTGCCAGCTCCAGGGTTCTAGCGAACTACGAGCAGTACTTC. The encoded protein is CASSRVLANYEQYF. V and J are TRBV12-3 or TRBV12-4 and TRBJ2-7; possibly TRBD2 for D (6 bases). Trimming removed 8 bases at V and 3 bases at J, with 17 bases between. The CDR3 has 14 amino acids.

This clonotype was counted a few times. The chain joins TRBV12-3 or TRBV12-4 to TRBJ1-5; D is unresolved. The CDR3 length is 13 residues. The V and J ends lost 6 bases and 0 bases respectively, with 6 bases between them. The CDR3 bases are TGTGCCAGCAGGATTGATAGCAATCAGCCCCAGCATTTT. This encodes CASRIDSNQPQHF.

Only one count was recorded for this clonotype. The junction shows a germline mismatch at one end, possibly a read error. This rearrangement joins TRBV6-1 to TRBJ1-1; TRBD1 agrees at 7 bases. CDR1 is MNHNS and CDR2 is SASEGT in the germline V gene. This CDR3 has 15 residues. CDR3 bases: TGTGCCAGCAGTGAGCCGGAGACAGGGAACACTGAAACTTTCTTT. Translating gives CASSEPETGNTETFF.

The rearrangement joins TRBV27 to TRBJ2-2; tentative D call: TRBD1 (6 bases). Germline loops: CDR1 MNHEY, CDR2 SMNVEV (reference sequence). The CDR3 spans 15 residues. The V end lost 2 bases, the J end lost 3 bases, and 10 bases lay between the germline ends. The CDR3 region is CASSLADSHTGELFF. The CDR3 DNA reads TGTGCCAGCAGTTTAGCGGACAGCCACACCGGGGAGCTGTTTTTT.

This chain connects TRBV29-1 to TRBJ2-5, with D unresolved. The V gene's germline CDR1 is SQVTM and CDR2 ANQGSEA. Trimming pared 6 bases from V and 0 bases from J, leaving 17 bases between. The CDR3 is 15 amino acids. As DNA, the CDR3 is TGCAGCGTAACCTCTGGGCAGCTGTACCAAGAGACCCAGTACTTC. It is translated as CSVTSGQLYQETQYF.

Of note for this clonotype: This may be a read error: a much more frequent sequence differs by one nucleotide. The chain is built from TRBV5-6 and TRBJ1-2; tentatively, D is TRBD1 (5 bases). Per germline, CDR1 SGHDT and CDR2 YYEEEE. With 3 bases removed from V and 5 bases from J, the gap between germline ends came to 14 bases. The CDR3 runs to 14 residues. CDR3 protein: CASSSPTETYGYTF. The CDR3 DNA reads TGTGCCAGCAGCTCACCGACAGAGACTTATGGCTACACCTTC.

The genes are TRBV7-8 and TRBJ1-1; TRBD1 agrees at 12 bases. Trimming at V came to 6 bases and at J to 2 bases, leaving 7 bases not matched to a gene. There are 16 residues in the CDR3. In germline, CDR1 is SGHVS, CDR2 FQNEAQ. CDR3 sequence (DNA): TGTGCCAGCAGGTCTGGGACAGGGGGCGTAAACACTGAAGCTTTCTTT. Amino acid sequence: CASRSGTGGVNTEAFF.

This clonotype was detected a few times. V gene TRBV7-3 combines with J gene TRBJ2-5, with TRBD2 matching over 13 bases. V trimming: 7 bases; J trimming: 11 bases; junction bases outside the gene matches: 19. This CDR3 is built from 17 residues. Germline CDR1 reads SGHTA; CDR2 reads FQGTGA. The CDR3 is CASNHPLPGLAGNEQYF. CDR3 in DNA: TGTGCCAGCAACCATCCTCTCCCGGGACTAGCGGGAAATGAGCAGTACTTC. Complete variable domain (other parts from reference TRBV7-3 and TRBJ2-5): GAGVSQTPSNKVTEKGKYVELRCDPISGHTALYWYRQSLGQGPEFLIYFQGTGAADDSGLPNDRFFAVRPEGSVSTLKIQRTERGDSAVYLCASNHPLPGLAGNEQYFGPGTRLLVL.

The V and J genes are TRBV13 and TRBJ2-5; 16 bases agree with TRBD2. J lost 2 bases, V lost 4 bases, and 4 bases had no gene match. CDR3 length equals 17 residues. Germline-derived CDR1 and CDR2 are PRHDT and FYEKMQ (reference sequence). The CDR3 protein is CASSSGTSGRGQETQYF. The CDR3 DNA follows: TGTGCCAGCAGCTCTGGGACTAGCGGGAGGGGGCAAGAGACCCAGTACTTC.

The rearrangement links TRBV5-1 to TRBJ1-1; TRBD1 aligns across 8 bases. V gave up 4 bases and J gave up 9 bases; unmatched junction bases: 17. This CDR3 is built from 16 residues. Germline CDR1 SGHRS, CDR2 YFSETQ. The CDR3 bases are TGCGCCAGCAGCGTCGCCCCCGGGACAGGCACCTCCAAAGCTTTCTTT. Translation gives CASSVAPGTGTSKAFF.

Remarks on this clonotype: At one boundary the junction diverges from the germline segment, which might be a read error. The chain links TRBV2 to TRBJ1-3; D gene uncertain. The CDR3 is 18 amino acids. Germline V gene sequence: CDR1 SNHLY, CDR2 FYNNEI. As DNA, the CDR3 is TGTGCCAGCAGCCTGGTAAGGGCGAACCCCATCGCTGGAAGCACCATATATTTT. Protein product: CASSLVRANPIAGSTIYF.

This clonotype was seen ten or more times. This chain uses TRBV24-1 with TRBJ1-1; D is ambiguous. The CDR3 runs to 13 residues. The V gene's germline CDR1 is KGHDR and CDR2 SFDVKD. Between the trimmed V and J ends, which lost 0 bases and 5 bases, there was a span of 6 bases. The CDR3, as DNA: TGTGCCACCAGTGATTTGTCGGGGACTGAAGCTTTCTTT. Its translation is CATSDLSGTEAFF.

The V and J genes are TRBV15 and TRBJ2-2; 7 bases are a match to TRBD1. This CDR3 region has 17 residues. The J segment lost 0 bases and the V segment lost 3 bases, leaving 7 bases of the junction unmatched. The germline V gene encodes CDR1 LNHNV and CDR2 YYDKDF (reference sequence). The CDR3 loop reads CATSSLVGTANTGELFF. For the CDR3, the DNA is TGTGCCACCAGCAGCTTAGTAGGGACAGCGAACACCGGGGAGCTGTTTTTT. The full variable domain, in which reference TRBV15 and TRBJ2-2 provide the parts outside the CDR3, is DAMVIQNPRYQVTQFGKPVTLSCSQTLNHNVMYWYQQKSSQAPKLLFHYYDKDFNNEADTPDNFQSRRPNTSFCFLDIRSPGLGDTAMYLCATSSLVGTANTGELFFGEGSRLTVL.

This clonotype was seen ten or more times. The rearrangement joins TRBV19 to TRBJ2-2; D possibly matches TRBD1 or TRBD2 (5 bases each). There are 15 residues in the CDR3. Trimming pared 3 bases from V and 5 bases from J, leaving 13 bases between. The germline gives CDR1 LNHDA, CDR2 SQIVND (reference sequence). CDR3 region: CASSITTGPTGELFF. The CDR3 region has the DNA TGTGCCAGTAGTATCACAACGGGACCAACCGGGGAGCTGTTTTTT.

The chain has TRBV12-3 or TRBV12-4 and TRBJ1-5; D not certain. The CDR3 is 12 amino acids. V shed 5 bases and J shed 7 bases, with 9 bases lying between them. CDR3: CASSNPLQPQHF. The CDR3 region has the DNA TGTGCCAGCAGTAACCCACTGCAGCCCCAGCATTTT.

Ten or more counts support this clonotype. J is TRBJ2-2 and V is TRBV7-2; D might be TRBD1 (6 bases). The CDR3 runs to 14 residues. Germline V gene sequence: CDR1 SGHTA, CDR2 FQGNSA. Trimming took 5 bases from V and 3 from J, leaving 10 bases between them. The CDR3 DNA reads as TGTGCCAGCAGCCCTAACAGGGACACCGGGGAGCTGTTTTTT. Amino acids: CASSPNRDTGELFF.

The chain has TRBV15 and TRBJ2-2, with D perhaps TRBD1 (5 bases). The CDR3 consists of 17 residues. Trimming cost V 6 bases and J 6 bases, with 23 bases left between them. CDR1 and CDR2 from the germline V gene are LNHNV and YYDKDF (reference sequence). The CDR3 spells CATSGDIPRKGPGELFF. The CDR3 DNA sequence: TGTGCCACCAGTGGAGATATCCCTAGGAAGGGGCCCGGGGAGCTGTTTTTT.

This clonotype was recorded at least ten times. The genes are TRBV7-8 and TRBJ2-7; TRBD2 matches 9 bases. The ends lost 4 bases at V and 6 bases at J; junction bases unmatched: 7. CDR3 length: 14 residues. Germline CDR1 SGHVS, CDR2 FQNEAQ. The CDR3 region has the DNA TGTGCCAGCAGCTCGGGACTAGCCCCCGCCGAGCAGTACTTC. This gives the protein CASSSGLAPAEQYF. The full variable domain, with the rest looked up from reference TRBV7-8 and TRBJ2-7, is GAGVSQSPRYKVAKRGQDVALRCDPISGHVSLFWYQQALGQGPEFLTYFQNEAQLDKSGLPSDRFFAERPEGSVSTLKIQRTQQEDSAVYLCASSSGLAPAEQYFGPGTRLTVT.

The chain carries TRBV20-1 and TRBJ2-7; TRBD1 might be the D (6 bases). Trimming left V 7 bases short and J 2 bases short, with 12 bases between. Germline CDR1 reads DFQATT; CDR2 reads SNEGSKA (reference sequence). The CDR3 extends over 12 amino acids. The CDR3 sequence: CSVRQVTYEQYF. DNA of the CDR3: TGCAGTGTCCGACAGGTAACCTACGAGCAGTACTTC.

The V call is TRBV4-3, the J call TRBJ1-5; tentative D call: TRBD1 (5 bases). This CDR3 has 14 residues. Trimming took off 4 bases at V and 7 bases at J, with 14 bases between the two ends. Germline assignment: CDR1 LGHNA and CDR2 YSLEER. The CDR3 region has the DNA TGCGCCAGCAGCCCGACGGGGGACGGGCAGCCCCAGCATTTT. Its protein product is CASSPTGDGQPQHF.

There are a few counts of this clonotype. The gene calls are TRBV6-5 and TRBJ2-7; TRBD1 might be the D (5 bases). The CDR3 has 14 amino acids. V lost 1 base, J lost 5 bases, and 12 bases lay in between. Germline V gene sequence: CDR1 MNHEY, CDR2 SVGAGI. The CDR3 protein is CASSYYEGVHEQYF. The DNA of the CDR3 is TGTGCCAGCAGTTACTACGAAGGGGTACACGAGCAGTACTTC.

In its sample, this clonotype was seen many times. This chain connects TRBV7-2 to TRBJ2-7, with D hard to call. Trimming cost V 2 bases and J 7 bases, with 15 bases left between them. Germline CDR1 is SGHTA and CDR2 is FQGNSA. This CDR3 has 14 residues. This CDR3 reads CASSLSVLSSEQYF. Here the CDR3 DNA reads TGTGCCAGCAGCTTATCGGTCTTATCCTCGGAGCAGTACTTC.

This chain joins TRBV19 and TRBJ2-5; TRBD2 agrees at 14 bases. Trimming cost V 4 bases and J 5 bases; bases outside gene matches: 6. The CDR3 totals 16 residues. CDR1 is LNHDA, CDR2 SQIVND, per germline (reference sequence). CDR3 residues: CASSRGTSGSLETQYF. CDR3 sequence (DNA): TGTGCCAGTAGTAGGGGGACTAGCGGGAGCTTGGAGACCCAGTACTTC.

This chain uses TRBV6-5 with TRBJ2-5, with D possibly matching TRBD1 (5 bases). The V gene lost 6 bases and the J gene lost 5 bases, with 16 bases spanning the gap. Germline CDR1 and CDR2: MNHEY and SVGAGI. This CDR3 spans 14 amino acids. The chain's CDR3 is CASRKTRVEETQYF. The CDR3, as DNA: TGTGCCAGCAGGAAGACCAGGGTTGAGGAGACCCAGTACTTC.